Presented here are 14 T cell receptor beta chains from one specimen sequenced in a study of cytomegalovirus exposure and HLA in healthy donors. Use of 60 Vbeta and 13 Jbeta primers characterized the PCR. Data came from immunoSEQ multiplex PCR; TCRdb stores just in-frame clones and leaves some out. The data hold 130,000 or so clones, with 8.5% observed a single time. Source material: PBMCs. All receptors derive from a man aged 35-49 years in good health and CMV-seronegative.

The chain has TRBV4-2 and TRBJ2-3, with D unclear. Trimming cost V 1 base and J 4 bases, with 3 bases left between them. The CDR3 has 12 amino acids. Germline V gene lookup returns CDR1 LGHNA and CDR2 YNFKEQ. The DNA of the CDR3 is TGTGCCAGCAGCCAAGTATCAGATACGCAGTATTTT. It specifies CASSQVSDTQYF.

The chain uses TRBV5-4 and TRBJ1-2, with D perhaps matching TRBD1 (5 bases). Germline CDR1 and CDR2: SGHNT and YYREEE (reference sequence). V was cut by 4 bases and J by 4 bases, with 14 bases left in between. There are 14 residues in the CDR3. CDR3 region: CASSTQGGLYGYTF. The CDR3 nucleotides are TGTGCCAGCAGCACTCAGGGAGGCCTCTATGGCTACACCTTC.

This clone turned up a few times. The chain has TRBV4-1 and TRBJ2-1; the match to TRBD1 covers 8 bases. Germline CDR1 and CDR2: MGHRA and YSYEKL. This CDR3 has 14 residues. Trimming cost V 2 bases and J 8 bases; bases outside gene matches: 5. In nucleotides, the CDR3 is TGCGCCAGCAGCCAATTTCCAGGGGGCGATGAGCAGTTCTTC. It codes for CASSQFPGGDEQFF.

The V gene is TRBV28, the J gene TRBJ1-2; 8 bases fit TRBD1. Germline lookup yields CDR1 MDHEN and CDR2 SYDVKM. The CDR3 has 13 amino acids. V shed 8 bases and J 1 base; nucleotides not matched to a gene: 3. The CDR3 DNA sequence: TGTGCCAGCTGGGACAGGATTAACTATGGCTACACCTTC. Encoded protein: CASWDRINYGYTF.

The V gene is TRBV13, the J gene TRBJ2-5; the match to TRBD2 covers 7 bases. The CDR3 covers 14 residues. Per the germline V gene, CDR1 is PRHDT and CDR2 is FYEKMQ (reference sequence). Germline trimming cut 7 bases from V and 2 bases from J; bases unmatched to any gene: 7. The CDR3 spells CASKRRGIQETQYF. The CDR3 bases are TGTGCCAGCAAGAGGCGGGGGATTCAAGAGACCCAGTACTTC.

In its sample, this clone was seen a few times. The DNA for the CDR3 is TGTGCCAGCAACGCTTCTCCGGGACAGGGACTAGGGAGCAGTATACACGAGCAGTACTTC. Its protein is CASNASPGQGLGSSIHEQYF. The chain couples TRBV2 to TRBJ2-7, with D perhaps matching TRBD1 (9 bases). The CDR3 has 20 amino acids. Per the germline V gene, CDR1 is SNHLY and CDR2 is FYNNEI. Trimming cost V 7 bases and J 5 bases, with 36 bases left between them.

This clone was picked up a small number of times. The chain joins TRBV30 to TRBJ1-6; 7 bases align to TRBD1. CDR1 and CDR2 (germline): GTSNPN, SVGIG (reference sequence). Losses at the gene ends were 5 bases for V and 8 bases for J; bases not matched to a gene: 3. The CDR3 contains 12 residues. This chain's CDR3 is CAWGQVDSPLHF. CDR3 DNA: TGTGCCTGGGGACAGGTGGATTCACCCCTCCACTTT.

V usage is TRBV7-9 and J usage is TRBJ1-2; D is possibly TRBD1 (6 bases). This CDR3 region has 13 residues. V lost 3 bases and J lost 3, with 8 bases in between. Germline loops: CDR1 SEHNR, CDR2 FQNEAQ (reference sequence). The CDR3 is CASSFPGDYGYTF. The CDR3 coding sequence is TGTGCCAGCAGCTTTCCAGGGGACTATGGCTACACCTTC.

In its sample, this clone was seen a few times. J is TRBJ1-1 and V is TRBV28; 12 bases match TRBD1. J lost 6 bases, V lost 5 bases, and 10 bases had no gene match. The CDR3 runs to 16 residues. CDR1 is MDHEN, CDR2 SYDVKM, per germline. The CDR3 DNA is TGTGCCAGCAGTAGGGACAGGGGGCGGGGGGTCGCTGAAGCTTTCTTT. This translates into CASSRDRGRGVAEAFF.

The V gene is TRBV9, the J gene TRBJ1-5, with TRBD1 identical over 9 bases. The CDR3 has 14 amino acids. J gave up 6 bases and V 3 bases, and 4 bases lay outside the gene matches. From germline, CDR1 is SGDLS and CDR2 YYNGEE. The CDR3 sequence is CASSGGQGGQPQHF. As DNA, the CDR3 is TGTGCCAGCAGCGGGGGACAGGGCGGTCAGCCCCAGCATTTT.

This clone showed up just a few times. This rearrangement joins TRBV4-2 to TRBJ2-3; 11 nucleotides match TRBD2. Germline CDR1 is LGHNA and CDR2 is YNFKEQ. The CDR3 has 16 amino acids. After removal of 1 base from V and 0 bases from J, the junction contained 0 bases not matched to a gene. The CDR3 sequence: CASSQGTSGSTDTQYF. CDR3 in DNA: TGTGCCAGCAGCCAAGGGACTAGCGGGAGCACAGATACGCAGTATTTT.

This clone occurred a few times. The gene calls are TRBV27 and TRBJ2-3; 8 bases match TRBD1. The CDR3 contains 15 residues. The germline gives CDR1 MNHEY, CDR2 SMNVEV (reference sequence). The ends lost 8 bases at V and 3 bases at J; junction bases unmatched: 10. CDR3 nucleotides: TGTGCCAGCCGGTCGGGGACAGGACGAACAGATACGCAGTATTTT. This gives the protein CASRSGTGRTDTQYF.

This clone was observed a few times. The rearrangement uses TRBV25-1 and TRBJ2-5, with 8 bases aligning to TRBD1. Near its end, the DNA agrees better with TRBJ2-7, so the J call may be wrong. CDR1 is MGHDK, CDR2 SYGVNS, per germline. The length of the CDR3 is 16 residues. CDR3 nucleotide sequence: TGTGCCAGCAGTCCCCCGTGGGCAGGGGGCATCTACGAGCAGTACTTC. Its translation is CASSPPWAGGIYEQYF.

V gene TRBV6-5 combines with J gene TRBJ1-4, with 7 bases fitting TRBD1. This CDR3 comprises 15 residues. CDR1 is MNHEY, CDR2 SVGAGI, per germline. The ends lost 0 bases at V and 2 bases at J; junction bases unmatched: 0. The DNA for the CDR3 is TGTGCCAGCAGTTACTCACAGGGGACTAATGAAAAACTGTTTTTT. Its translation: CASSYSQGTNEKLFF.